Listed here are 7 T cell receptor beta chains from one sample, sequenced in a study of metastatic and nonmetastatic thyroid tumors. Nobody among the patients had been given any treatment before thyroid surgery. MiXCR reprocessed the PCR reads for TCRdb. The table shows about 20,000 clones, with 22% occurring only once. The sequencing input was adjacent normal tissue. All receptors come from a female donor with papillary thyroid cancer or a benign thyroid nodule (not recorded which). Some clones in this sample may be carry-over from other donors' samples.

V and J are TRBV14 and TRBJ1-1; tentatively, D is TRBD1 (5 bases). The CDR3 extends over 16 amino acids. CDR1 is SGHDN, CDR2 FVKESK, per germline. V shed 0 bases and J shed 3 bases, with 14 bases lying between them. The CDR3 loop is CASSQDTGGVYTEAFF. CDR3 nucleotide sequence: TGTGCCAGCAGCCAAGACACGGGAGGGGTCTACACTGAAGCTTTCTTT.

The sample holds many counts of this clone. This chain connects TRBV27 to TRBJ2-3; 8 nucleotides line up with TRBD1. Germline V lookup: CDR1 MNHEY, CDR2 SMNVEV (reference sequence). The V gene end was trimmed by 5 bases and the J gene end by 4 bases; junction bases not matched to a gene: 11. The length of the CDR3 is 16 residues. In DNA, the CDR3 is TGTGCCAGCAGTCCACAGACAGGGGTGGTCGCAGATACGCAGTATTTT. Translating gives CASSPQTGVVADTQYF.

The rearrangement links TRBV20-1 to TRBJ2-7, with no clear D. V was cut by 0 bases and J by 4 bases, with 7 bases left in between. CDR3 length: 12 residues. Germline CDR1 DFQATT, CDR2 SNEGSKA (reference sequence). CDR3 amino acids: CSARDHEYEQYF. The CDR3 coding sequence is TGCAGTGCTAGAGATCACGAATACGAGCAGTACTTC.

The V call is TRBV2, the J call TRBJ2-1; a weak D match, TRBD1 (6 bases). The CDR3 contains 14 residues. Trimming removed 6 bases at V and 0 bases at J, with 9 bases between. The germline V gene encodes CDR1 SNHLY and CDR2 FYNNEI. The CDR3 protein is CASRTGSSYNEQFF. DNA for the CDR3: TGTGCCAGCAGGACAGGTAGCTCCTACAATGAGCAGTTCTTC.

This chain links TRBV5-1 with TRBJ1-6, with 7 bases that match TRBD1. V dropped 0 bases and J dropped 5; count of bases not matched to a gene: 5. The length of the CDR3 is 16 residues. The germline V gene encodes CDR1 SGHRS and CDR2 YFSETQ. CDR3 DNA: TGCGCCAGCAGCTTGGCCGGACAGGTCCATAATTCACCCCTCCACTTT. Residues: CASSLAGQVHNSPLHF.

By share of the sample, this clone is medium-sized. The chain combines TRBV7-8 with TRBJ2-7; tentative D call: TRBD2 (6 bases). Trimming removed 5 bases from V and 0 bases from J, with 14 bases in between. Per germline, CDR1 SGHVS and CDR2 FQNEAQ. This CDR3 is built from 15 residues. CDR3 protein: CASSPRDSYSYEQYF. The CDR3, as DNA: TGTGCCAGCAGCCCCCGGGACTCTTACTCCTACGAGCAGTACTTC.

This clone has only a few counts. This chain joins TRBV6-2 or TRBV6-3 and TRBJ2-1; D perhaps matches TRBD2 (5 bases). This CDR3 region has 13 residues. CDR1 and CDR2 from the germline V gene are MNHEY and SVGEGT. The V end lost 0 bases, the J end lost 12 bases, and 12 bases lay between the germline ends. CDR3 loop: CASSYSFLAGQFF. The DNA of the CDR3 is TGTGCCAGCAGTTACTCGTTTCTAGCCGGGCAGTTCTTC.